This T cell receptor (beta chain) was identified in a study of liver allograft versus peripheral blood T cells. Overall study: Comparisons were made between T cell receptor repertoires found in transplanted livers and those circulating in recipients' peripheral blood. Study-wide results and limits: Peripheral blood T cell receptor repertoires reportedly differed from those found within liver allografts.

This clonotype turned up a few times. The antigen remains undetermined. TCRdb analysed the reads with MiXCR anew, one entry per CDR3 protein. The data show 1,100 or so distinct CDR3 sequences, about 21% seen once. Germline assignment: CDR1 SGHTA and CDR2 FQGTGA. This CDR3 is built from 15 residues. J gave up 4 bases and V 2 bases, and 1 base lay outside the gene matches. This receptor was identified in a human patient who had a liver transplant. Some T cells may originate from the graft donor. The chain is built from TRBV7-3 and TRBJ2-1; 11 bases align to TRBD2. CDR3 loop: CASSLLAGGYNEQFF. The CDR3 coding sequence is TGTGCCAGCAGCTTACTAGCGGGGGGTTACAATGAGCAGTTCTTC.